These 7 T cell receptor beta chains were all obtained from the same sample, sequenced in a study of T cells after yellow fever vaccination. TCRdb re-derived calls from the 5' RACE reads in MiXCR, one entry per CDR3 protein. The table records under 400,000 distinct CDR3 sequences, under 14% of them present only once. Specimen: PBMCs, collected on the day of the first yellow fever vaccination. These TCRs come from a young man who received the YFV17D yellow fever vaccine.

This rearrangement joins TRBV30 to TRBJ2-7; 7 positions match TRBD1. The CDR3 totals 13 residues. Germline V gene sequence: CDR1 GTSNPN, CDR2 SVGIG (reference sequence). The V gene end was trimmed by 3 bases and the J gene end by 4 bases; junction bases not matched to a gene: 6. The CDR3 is CAWSQGVRYEQYF. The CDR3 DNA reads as TGTGCCTGGAGCCAGGGGGTGAGGTACGAGCAGTACTTC. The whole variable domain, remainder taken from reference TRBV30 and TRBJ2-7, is SQTIHQWPATLVQPVGSPLSLECTVEGTSNPNLYWYRQAAGRGLQLLFYSVGIGQISSEVPQNLSASRPQDRQFILSSKKLLLSDSGFYLCAWSQGVRYEQYFGPGTRLTVT.

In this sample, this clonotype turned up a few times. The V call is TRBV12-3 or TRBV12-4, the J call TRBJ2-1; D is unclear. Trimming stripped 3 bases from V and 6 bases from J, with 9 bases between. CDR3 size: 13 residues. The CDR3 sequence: CASSFTRINEQFF. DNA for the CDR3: TGTGCCAGCAGTTTCACTCGAATCAATGAGCAGTTCTTC.

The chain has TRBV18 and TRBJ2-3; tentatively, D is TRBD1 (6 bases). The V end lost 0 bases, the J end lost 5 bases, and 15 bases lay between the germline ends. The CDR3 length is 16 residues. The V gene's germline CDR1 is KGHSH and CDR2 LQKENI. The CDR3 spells CASSPPSQQGGDTQYF. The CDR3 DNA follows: TGTGCCAGCTCACCACCGTCCCAACAGGGTGGAGATACGCAGTATTTT.

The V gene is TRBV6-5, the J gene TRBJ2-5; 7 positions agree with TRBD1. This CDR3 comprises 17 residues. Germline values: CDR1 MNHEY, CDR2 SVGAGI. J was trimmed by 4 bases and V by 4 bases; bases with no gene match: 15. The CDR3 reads CASSSLQGSRPGETQYF. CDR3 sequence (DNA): TGTGCCAGCAGTTCATTACAGGGGAGTCGGCCAGGAGAGACCCAGTACTTC.

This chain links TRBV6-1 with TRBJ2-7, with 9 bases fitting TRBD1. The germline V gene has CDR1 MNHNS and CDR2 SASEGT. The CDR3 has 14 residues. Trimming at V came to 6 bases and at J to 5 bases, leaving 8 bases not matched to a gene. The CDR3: CASRLRDREDEQYV. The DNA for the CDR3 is TGTGCCAGCAGACTACGGGACAGGGAGGACGAGCAGTACGTC.

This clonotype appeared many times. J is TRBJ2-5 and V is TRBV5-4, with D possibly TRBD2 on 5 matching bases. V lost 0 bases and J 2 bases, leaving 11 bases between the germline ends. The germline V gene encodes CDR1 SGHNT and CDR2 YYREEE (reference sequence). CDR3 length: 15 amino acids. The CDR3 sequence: CASSLGGSRQETQYF. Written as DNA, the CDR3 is TGTGCCAGCAGCTTGGGCGGGTCCCGGCAAGAGACCCAGTACTTC.

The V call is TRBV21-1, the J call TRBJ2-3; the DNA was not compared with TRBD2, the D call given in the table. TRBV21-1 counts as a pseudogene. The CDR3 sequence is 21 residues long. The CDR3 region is CASSKVLGLAGGRSSTDTQYF. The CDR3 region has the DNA TGTGCCAGCAGCAAAGTGCTAGGACTAGCGGGGGGCCGATCGAGCACAGATACGCAGTATTTT.